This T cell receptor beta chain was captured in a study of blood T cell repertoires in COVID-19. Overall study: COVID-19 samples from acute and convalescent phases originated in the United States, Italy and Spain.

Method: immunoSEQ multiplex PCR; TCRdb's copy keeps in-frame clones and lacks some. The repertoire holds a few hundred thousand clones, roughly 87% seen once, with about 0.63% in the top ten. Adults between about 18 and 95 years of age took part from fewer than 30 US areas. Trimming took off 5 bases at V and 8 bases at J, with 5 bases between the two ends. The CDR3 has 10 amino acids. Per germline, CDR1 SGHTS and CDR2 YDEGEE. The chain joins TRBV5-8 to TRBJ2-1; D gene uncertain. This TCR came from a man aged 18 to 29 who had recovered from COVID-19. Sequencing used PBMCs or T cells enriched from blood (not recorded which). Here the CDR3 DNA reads TGTGCCAGCAGTGGGCATGAGCAGTTCTTC. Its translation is CASSGHEQFF.